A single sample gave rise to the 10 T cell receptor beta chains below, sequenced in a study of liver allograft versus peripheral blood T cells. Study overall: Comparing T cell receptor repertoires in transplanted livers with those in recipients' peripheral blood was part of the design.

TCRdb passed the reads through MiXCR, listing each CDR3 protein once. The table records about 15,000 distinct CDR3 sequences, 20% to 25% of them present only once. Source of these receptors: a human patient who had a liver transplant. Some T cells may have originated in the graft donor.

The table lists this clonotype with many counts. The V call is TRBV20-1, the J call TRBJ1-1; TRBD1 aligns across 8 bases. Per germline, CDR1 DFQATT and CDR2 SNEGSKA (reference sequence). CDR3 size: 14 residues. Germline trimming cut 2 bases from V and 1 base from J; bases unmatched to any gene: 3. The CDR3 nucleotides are TGCAGTGCTAGACCCGGGACAGGGAACACTGAAGCTTTCTTT. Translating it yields CSARPGTGNTEAFF.

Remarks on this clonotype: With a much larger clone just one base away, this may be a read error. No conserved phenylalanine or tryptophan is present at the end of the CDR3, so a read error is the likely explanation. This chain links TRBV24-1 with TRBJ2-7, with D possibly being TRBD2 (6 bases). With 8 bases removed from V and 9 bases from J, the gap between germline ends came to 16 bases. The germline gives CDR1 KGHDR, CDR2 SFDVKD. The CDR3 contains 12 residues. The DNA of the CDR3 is TGTGCCACCATGGGGGAGGAGGGTGTGCAGTACTTG. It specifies CATMGEEGVQYL.

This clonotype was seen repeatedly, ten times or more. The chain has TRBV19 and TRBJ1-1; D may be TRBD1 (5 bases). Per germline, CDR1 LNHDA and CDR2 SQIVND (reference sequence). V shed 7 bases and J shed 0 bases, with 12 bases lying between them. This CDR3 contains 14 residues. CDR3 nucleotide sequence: TGTGCCAGTAAGATCCCAGGGATGAACACTGAAGCTTTCTTT. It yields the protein CASKIPGMNTEAFF.

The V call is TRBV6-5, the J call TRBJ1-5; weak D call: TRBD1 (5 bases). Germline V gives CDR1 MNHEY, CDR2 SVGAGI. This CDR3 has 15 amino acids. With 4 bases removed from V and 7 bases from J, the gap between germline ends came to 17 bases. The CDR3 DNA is TGTGCCAGCAGTTTCTCGGGGCCTCAGGGACAGCCCCAGCATTTT. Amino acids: CASSFSGPQGQPQHF.

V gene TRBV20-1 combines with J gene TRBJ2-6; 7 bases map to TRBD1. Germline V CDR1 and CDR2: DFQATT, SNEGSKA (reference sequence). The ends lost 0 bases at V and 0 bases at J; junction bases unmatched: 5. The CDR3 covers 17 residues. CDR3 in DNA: TGCAGTGCTAGAGACCGGACAGGAAGCTCTGGGGCCAACGTCCTGACTTTC. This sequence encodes CSARDRTGSSGANVLTF.

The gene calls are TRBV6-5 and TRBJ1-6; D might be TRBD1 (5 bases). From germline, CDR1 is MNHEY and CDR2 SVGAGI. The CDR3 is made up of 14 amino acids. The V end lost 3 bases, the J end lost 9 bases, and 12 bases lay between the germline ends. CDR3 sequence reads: CASSYTPGGSPLHF. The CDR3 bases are TGTGCCAGCAGTTATACCCCCGGGGGTTCACCCCTCCACTTT.

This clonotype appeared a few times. CDR3 residues: CASSEIEDQPQHF. Here the CDR3 DNA reads TGTGCCAGCAGTGAAATAGAGGATCAGCCCCAGCATTTT. The J gene is TRBJ1-5, the V gene TRBV6-1; D gene ambiguous. CDR3 size: 13 residues. Germline V gene sequence: CDR1 MNHNS, CDR2 SASEGT. The germline V and J ends were trimmed by 2 bases and 5 bases, with 7 bases remaining between them.

CDR3 nucleotide sequence: TGCGGCGCGAAGCAGGGGGCGAATCAGCCCCAGCATTTT. It specifies CGAKQGANQPQHF. The chain employs TRBV29-1 and TRBJ1-5; 8 nucleotides match TRBD1. CDR1 SQVTM and CDR2 ANQGSEA come from the germline V gene. The CDR3 length is 13 residues. Filled out from reference TRBV29-1 and TRBJ1-5, the complete variable domain reads SAVISQKPSRDICQRGTSLTIQCQVDSQVTMMFWYRQQPGQSLTLIATANQGSEATYESGFVIDKFPISRPNLTFSTLTVSNMSPEDSSIYLCGAKQGANQPQHFGDGTRLSIL.

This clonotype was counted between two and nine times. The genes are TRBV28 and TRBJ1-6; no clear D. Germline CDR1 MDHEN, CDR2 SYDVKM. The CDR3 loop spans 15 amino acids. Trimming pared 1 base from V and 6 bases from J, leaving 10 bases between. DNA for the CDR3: TGTGCCAGCAGTTTATTGCCGGTCCTTAATTCACCCCTCCACTTT. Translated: CASSLLPVLNSPLHF. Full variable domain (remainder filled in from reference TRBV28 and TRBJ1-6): DVKVTQSSRYLVKRTGEKVFLECVQDMDHENMFWYRQDPGLGLRLIYFSYDVKMKEKGDIPEGYSVSREKKERFSLILESASTNQTSMYLCASSLLPVLNSPLHFGNGTRLTVT.

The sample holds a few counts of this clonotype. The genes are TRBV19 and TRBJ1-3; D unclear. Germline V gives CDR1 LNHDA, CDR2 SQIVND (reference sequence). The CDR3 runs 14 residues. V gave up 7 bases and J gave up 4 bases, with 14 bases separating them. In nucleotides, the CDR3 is TGTGCCAGTAACCGAGGAGGACTGGGAAACACCATATATTTT. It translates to CASNRGGLGNTIYF.